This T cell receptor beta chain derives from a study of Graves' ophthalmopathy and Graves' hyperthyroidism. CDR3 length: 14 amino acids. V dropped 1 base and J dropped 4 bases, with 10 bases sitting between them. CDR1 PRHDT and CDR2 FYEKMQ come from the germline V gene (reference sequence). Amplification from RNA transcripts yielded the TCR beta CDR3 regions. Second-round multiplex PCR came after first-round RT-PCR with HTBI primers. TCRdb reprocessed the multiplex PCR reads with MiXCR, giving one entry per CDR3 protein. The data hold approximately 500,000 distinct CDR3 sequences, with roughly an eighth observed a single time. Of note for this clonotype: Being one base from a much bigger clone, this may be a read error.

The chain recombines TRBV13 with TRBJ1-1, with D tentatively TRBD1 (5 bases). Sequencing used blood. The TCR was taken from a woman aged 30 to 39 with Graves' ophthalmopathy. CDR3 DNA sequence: TGTGCCAGCAGCTTAGCCAGGGTGGTCACTGAAGCTTTCTTT. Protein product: CASSLARVVTEAFF.